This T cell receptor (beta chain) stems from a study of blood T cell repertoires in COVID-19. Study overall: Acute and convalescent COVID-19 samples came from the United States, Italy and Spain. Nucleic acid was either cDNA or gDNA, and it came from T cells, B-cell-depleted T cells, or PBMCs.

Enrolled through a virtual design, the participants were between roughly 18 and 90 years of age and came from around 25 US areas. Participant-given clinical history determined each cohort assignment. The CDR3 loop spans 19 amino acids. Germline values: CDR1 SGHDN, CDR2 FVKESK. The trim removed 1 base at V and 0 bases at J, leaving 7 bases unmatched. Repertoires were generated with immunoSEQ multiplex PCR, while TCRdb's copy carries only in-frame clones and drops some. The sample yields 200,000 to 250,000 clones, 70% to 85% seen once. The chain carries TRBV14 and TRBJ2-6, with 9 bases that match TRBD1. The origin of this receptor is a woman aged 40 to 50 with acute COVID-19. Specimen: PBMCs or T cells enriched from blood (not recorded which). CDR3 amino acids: CASSQGFRDRDSGANVLTF. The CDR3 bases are TGTGCCAGCAGCCAAGGTTTCAGGGACAGGGACTCTGGGGCCAACGTCCTGACTTTC.